This is a list of T cell receptor beta chains from one sample in a study of beta chain features in type 1 diabetes. The table came from immunoSEQ multiplex PCR; TCRdb's copy has only in-frame clones and leaves some out. Here the sample spans over 700,000 clones, roughly a sixth being singletons. Sequencing was performed on naive CD4+ T cells from blood. These receptors originate from a woman between 18 and 29 years old in good health. CDR3s leave out the opening cysteine and the closing phenylalanine or tryptophan. D genes are given only for firm matches.

V: TRBV7-9
D: NA
J: TRBJ1-4
CDR3: ASSSLGLGPTGEKLF

V: TRBV7-8
D: TRBD2
J: TRBJ2-5
CDR3: ASLRTSGSGETQY

V: TRBV19
D: NA
J: TRBJ2-5
CDR3: ATRPKGTGTQY

V: TRBV13
D: NA
J: TRBJ2-2
CDR3: ASSSPPTRRGTGELF

V: TRBV15
D: TRBD2
J: TRBJ2-7
CDR3: ATSRGGGLAGSYEQY

V: TRBV29-1
D: TRBD1
J: TRBJ1-2
CDR3: SGSGQGGYT

V: TRBV18
D: TRBD1
J: TRBJ1-6
CDR3: ASSPGQGNSPLH

V: TRBV29-1
D: NA
J: TRBJ2-3
CDR3: SVTRSLVGDTQY

V: TRBV13
D: NA
J: TRBJ2-1
CDR3: ASSLLLSGSYNEQF

V: TRBV7-2
D: NA
J: TRBJ1-2
CDR3: ASSDFVGDYGYT

V: TRBV7-8
D: TRBD2
J: TRBJ2-1
CDR3: ASSPHGRGNNEQF

V: TRBV5-1
D: NA
J: TRBJ2-5
CDR3: ASSLWGDLETQY

V: TRBV7-9
D: NA
J: TRBJ2-1
CDR3: ASSARLSSYNEQF

V: TRBV7-2
D: NA
J: TRBJ1-1
CDR3: ASSSFKETGSTEAF

V: TRBV25-1
D: NA
J: TRBJ2-2
CDR3: ASSTNTGELF

V: TRBV18
D: NA
J: TRBJ1-5
CDR3: ASSGEMSPNQPQH

V: TRBV28
D: TRBD2
J: TRBJ2-7
CDR3: ASQFPGTTGEQY

V: TRBV7-3
D: NA
J: TRBJ2-2
CDR3: ASSLTNTGELF

V: TRBV11-2
D: NA
J: TRBJ1-4
CDR3: ASSQEASNEKLF

V: TRBV4-3
D: NA
J: TRBJ2-5
CDR3: ASSQSGQGRETQY

V: TRBV11-2
D: TRBD2
J: TRBJ2-5
CDR3: ASSPPPGGYVETQY

V: TRBV14
D: NA
J: TRBJ1-1
CDR3: ASSQGGLEAF